This is a list of T cell receptor beta chains from one sample in a study of shared clonotypes between healthy human individuals. Clones were read by immunoSEQ multiplex PCR, and TCRdb kept only the in-frame ones, dropping some. Here the sample spans some 2,100,000 clones, around 93% being singletons. Source material: naive CD8+ T cells from PBMCs. The receptor source for this set is a man aged 18 to 30 in good health. Some clones in this sample may be carry-over from other donors' samples. Each CDR3 is given with its conserved first and last residue. A D gene is named only where the DNA matches it firmly.

TRBJ2-7,TRBV2,15,.,TGTGCCAGCAGTGGTTTCGGGGGTAGCCCGTACGAGCAGTACTTC,CASSGFGGSPYEQYF
TRBJ1-1,TRBV28,13,.,TGTGCCAGCAGTTTACGGCGGCAGGCTGAAGCTTTCTTT,CASSLRRQAEAFF
TRBJ1-4,TRBV2,18,TRBD1,TGTGCCAGCAGTACAACGAGGGACAGTCCCTCAACTAATGAAAAACTGTTTTTT,CASSTTRDSPSTNEKLFF
TRBJ2-1,TRBV27,15,TRBD2,TGTGCCAGCAGTTTACTTGGACTAGCGCTCAATGAGCAGTTCTTC,CASSLLGLALNEQFF
TRBJ2-1,TRBV7-2,17,TRBD1,TGTGCCAGCAGCTTAGGACACCGACAGGGCTATCACAATGAGCAGTTCTTC,CASSLGHRQGYHNEQFF
TRBJ2-1,TRBV9,15,TRBD2,TGTGCCAGCACCTTATCCGGGACTAGAGGGGATGAGCAGTTCTTC,CASTLSGTRGDEQFF
TRBJ2-7,TRBV29-1,14,.,TGCAGCGTTGAAGTTCCTAATGTGGTCCACGAGCAGTACTTC,CSVEVPNVVHEQYF
TRBJ2-3,TRBV5-8,13,.,TGTGCCAGCAGCCGGGACTCCACAGATACGCAGTATTTT,CASSRDSTDTQYF
TRBJ2-2,TRBV7-9,17,.,TGTGCCAGCAGCTTAGAGGTTGTCAGGGTAGAGACCGGGGAGCTGTTTTTT,CASSLEVVRVETGELFF
TRBJ1-3,TRBV27,13,.,TGTGCCAGCAGTGTACGCCTCGGAAACACCATATATTTT,CASSVRLGNTIYF
TRBJ2-5,TRBV6-6,15,.,TGTGCCAGCAGAGACCGAGACATGTTCCAAGAGACCCAGTACTTC,CASRDRDMFQETQYF
TRBJ2-7,TRBV9,14,.,TGTGCCAGCAGCGTAGATCAGGGCCCCAACGAGCAGTACTTC,CASSVDQGPNEQYF
TRBJ2-1,TRBV7-9,14,.,TGTGCCAGCAGCTTGCCCGGGAACTACAATGAGCAGTTCTTC,CASSLPGNYNEQFF
TRBJ1-2,TRBV15,14,.,TGTGCCACCAGCGCTGTAAGGGGTGGGTATGGCTACACCTTC,CATSAVRGGYGYTF
TRBJ2-2,TRBV18,14,TRBD1,TGTGCCAGCTCACCGGACAGGGGTATGGGGGAGCTGTTTTTT,CASSPDRGMGELFF